One and the same sample provided the 21 T cell receptor beta chains below, sequenced in a study of T cells after yellow fever vaccination. TCRdb recomputed calls from the 5' RACE reads with MiXCR, one row per CDR3 protein. The sample includes 400,000 to 650,000 distinct CDR3 sequences, 21% seen only once; the top ten take less than 20%. The specimen was PBMCs, collected roughly 23 days after the first yellow fever vaccination. The receptors were sampled from a man aged 18 to 30 who received the YFV17D yellow fever vaccine.

The genes are TRBV3-1 and TRBJ2-7; TRBD1 or TRBD2 may be the D gene (5 bases each). The CDR3 is 17 amino acids. V was clipped by 0 bases and J by 3 bases, with 18 bases between them. Germline V gives CDR1 LGHDT, CDR2 YNNKEL (reference sequence). CDR3 residues: CASSQDFTGTLNYEQYF. The CDR3 nucleotides read TGTGCCAGCAGCCAAGATTTCACTGGGACGTTAAACTACGAGCAGTACTTC.

This clonotype was seen only a few times. The genes are TRBV7-2 and TRBJ2-5; D is unclear. V was shortened by 2 bases and J by 6 bases, with 13 bases between the two germline ends. Germline CDR1 and CDR2: SGHTA and FQGNSA. The CDR3 is 14 residues long. CDR3 sequence (DNA): TGTGCCAGCAGCTTAATCTGGGAACAGAAGACCCAGTACTTC. This gives the protein CASSLIWEQKTQYF. The whole variable domain, filled in from reference TRBV7-2 and TRBJ2-5, reads GAGVSQSPSNKVTEKGKDVELRCDPISGHTALYWYRQSLGQGLEFLIYFQGNSAPDKSGLPSDRFSAERTGGSVSTLTIQRTQQEDSAVYLCASSLIWEQKTQYFGPGTRLLVL.

The CDR3 reads CASSTRSGGAYEQYF. CDR3 in DNA: TGTGCCAGCAGTACCCGTAGCGGGGGGGCCTACGAGCAGTACTTC. The chain combines TRBV6-1 with TRBJ2-7, with 11 bases lining up with TRBD2. J gave up 2 bases and V 5 bases, and 5 bases lay outside the gene matches. CDR3 length equals 15 residues. Germline CDR1 MNHNS, CDR2 SASEGT.

This clonotype was observed a handful of times. The chain recombines TRBV6-2 or TRBV6-3 with TRBJ1-1, with D uncertain. V lost 0 bases and J 0 bases, leaving 5 bases between the germline ends. Per the germline V gene, CDR1 is MNHEY and CDR2 is SVGEGT. The length of the CDR3 is 14 residues. The DNA of the CDR3 is TGTGCCAGCAGTTACTCCTGGATGAACACTGAAGCTTTCTTT. Translating it yields CASSYSWMNTEAFF.

This clonotype was seen a few times. The genes are TRBV29-1 and TRBJ1-2; 7 bases agree with TRBD1. From germline, CDR1 is SQVTM and CDR2 ANQGSEA. The junction had 3 bases not matched to a gene; V was cut back by 4 bases and J by 4 bases. The length of the CDR3 is 12 residues. The CDR3 is CSVVGQFYGYTF. The DNA for the CDR3 is TGCAGCGTTGTGGGACAGTTCTATGGCTACACCTTC.

This clonotype was seen only a few times. The chain uses TRBV7-9 and TRBJ2-1; maybe TRBD2 (5 bases). V was pared by 5 bases and J by 9 bases, with 23 bases between. The CDR3 covers 16 residues. Germline CDR1 SEHNR, CDR2 FQNEAQ (reference sequence). The CDR3 DNA sequence: TGTGCCAGCAGCCCCATGCGCGCGGGTGCCGAAGGTGAGCAGTTCTTC. It translates to CASSPMRAGAEGEQFF.

This clonotype turned up a few times. V and J are TRBV27 and TRBJ1-1; possibly TRBD1 for D (6 bases). The V gene lost 3 bases and the J gene lost 5 bases, with 13 bases spanning the gap. The germline V gene has CDR1 MNHEY and CDR2 SMNVEV (reference sequence). The CDR3 runs 14 residues. CDR3 in DNA: TGTGCCAGCAGTTTGGGTAGGGGGATTACTGAAGCTTTCTTT. This translates into CASSLGRGITEAFF.

V and J are TRBV20-1 and TRBJ2-5; the match to TRBD1 covers 7 bases. Trimming took 2 bases from V and 5 from J; bases not matched to a gene: 5. Germline V gives CDR1 DFQATT, CDR2 SNEGSKA (reference sequence). The CDR3 is 13 amino acids. CDR3 protein: CSARPDRRETQYF. Written as DNA, the CDR3 is TGCAGTGCTAGACCGGACAGGAGGGAGACCCAGTACTTC.

The chain links TRBV7-9 to TRBJ2-5, with 9 bases identical to TRBD1. J was trimmed by 2 bases and V by 4 bases; bases with no gene match: 5. The CDR3 totals 15 residues. Germline-derived CDR1 and CDR2 are SEHNR and FQNEAQ (reference sequence). The CDR3 region has the DNA TGTGCCAGCAGCTCGCGCGGGACAGGGCAAGAGACCCAGTACTTC. It translates to CASSSRGTGQETQYF.

This sequence joins TRBV18 and TRBJ2-7, with D possibly matching TRBD2 (5 bases). Germline-derived CDR1 and CDR2 are KGHSH and LQKENI. This CDR3 has 12 residues. Trimming took 0 bases from V and 6 from J, leaving 6 bases between them. Written as DNA, the CDR3 is TGTGCCAGCTCACCACCCGGAGGCGAGCAGTACTTC. Translation gives CASSPPGGEQYF. The variable domain in full, completed from reference TRBV18 and TRBJ2-7, reads NAGVMQNPRHLVRRRGQEARLRCSPMKGHSHVYWYRQLPEEGLKFMVYLQKENIIDESGMPKERFSAEFPKEGPSILRIQQVVRGDSAAYFCASSPPGGEQYFGPGTRLTVT.

The chain employs TRBV29-1 and TRBJ2-7; 7 bases are shared with TRBD1. The CDR3 loop spans 12 amino acids. V dropped 4 bases and J dropped 0; count of bases not matched to a gene: 0. Germline CDR1 is SQVTM and CDR2 is ANQGSEA. The CDR3 sequence: CSVGDSSYEQYV. The CDR3 DNA sequence: TGCAGCGTTGGGGACAGCTCCTACGAGCAGTACGTC.

A few counts support this clonotype. The chain carries TRBV4-3 and TRBJ1-2; the D is unclear. The CDR3 loop spans 12 amino acids. Trimming left V 5 bases short and J 8 bases short, with 12 bases between. Germline CDR1 is LGHNA and CDR2 is YSLEER. CDR3 amino acids: CASSAPGRGYTF. Written as DNA, the CDR3 is TGCGCCAGCAGCGCCCCGGGAAGGGGCTACACCTTC.

The rearrangement links TRBV14 to TRBJ2-7, with TRBD2 as a possible D gene (6 bases). The CDR3 consists of 18 residues. The germline V gene has CDR1 SGHDN and CDR2 FVKESK. The V end lost 0 bases, the J end lost 4 bases, and 22 bases lay between the germline ends. The CDR3 nucleotides read TGTGCCAGCAGCCAAGACCTGACGGCGGGGACCTGCGCTTACGAGCAGTACGTC. This gives the protein CASSQDLTAGTCAYEQYV.

This clonotype was observed a few times. The chain couples TRBV5-1 to TRBJ1-4; 12 nucleotides match TRBD1. Germline assignment: CDR1 SGHRS and CDR2 YFSETQ. This CDR3 is built from 15 residues. Trimming cost V 2 bases and J 8 bases; bases outside gene matches: 4. This CDR3 is CASSFQGTGGEKLFF. Written as DNA, the CDR3 is TGCGCCAGCAGCTTCCAAGGGACAGGGGGCGAAAAACTGTTTTTT. The entire variable domain, with the rest obtained from reference TRBV5-1 and TRBJ1-4, is as follows: KAGVTQTPRYLIKTRGQQVTLSCSPISGHRSVSWYQQTPGQGLQFLFEYFSETQRNKGNFPGRFSGRQFSNSRSEMNVSTLELGDSALYLCASSFQGTGGEKLFFGSGTQLSVL.

This chain joins TRBV7-9 and TRBJ1-1; D not resolved. Germline CDR1 SEHNR, CDR2 FQNEAQ (reference sequence). CDR3 length equals 12 residues. Trimming cost V 5 bases and J 7 bases, with 11 bases left between them. The CDR3 sequence: CASSRDTYEAFF. Written as DNA, the CDR3 is TGTGCCAGCAGCCGAGACACGTATGAAGCTTTCTTT. The full variable domain, with the rest looked up from reference TRBV7-9 and TRBJ1-1, is DTGVSQNPRHKITKRGQNVTFRCDPISEHNRLYWYRQTLGQGPEFLTYFQNEAQLEKSRLLSDRFSAERPKGSFSTLEIQRTEQGDSAMYLCASSRDTYEAFFGQGTRLTVV.

Ten or more counts support this clonotype. V and J are TRBV4-2 and TRBJ1-5; the D is unclear. With 0 bases removed from V and 5 bases from J, the gap between germline ends came to 8 bases. Germline V gene data show CDR1 as LGHNA and CDR2 as YNFKEQ. The CDR3 is made up of 14 amino acids. CDR3 protein: CASSQEDGDQPQHF. The CDR3 nucleotides are TGTGCCAGCAGCCAAGAGGATGGGGATCAGCCCCAGCATTTT.

The chain joins TRBV5-4 to TRBJ2-4; no firm D call. Germline V gene data show CDR1 as SGHNT and CDR2 as YYREEE (reference sequence). The CDR3 consists of 14 residues. The germline V and J ends were trimmed by 9 bases and 2 bases, with 15 bases remaining between them. CDR3 in DNA: TGTGCCACGGGCGCCTCCAAATCCAAAAACATTCAGTACTTC. Translated, it gives CATGASKSKNIQYF.

This clonotype has more than one count but fewer than ten. The chain couples TRBV14 to TRBJ2-7; 9 bases are a match to TRBD2. The length of the CDR3 is 23 residues. Germline CDR1 is SGHDN and CDR2 is FVKESK. V lost 2 bases, J lost 3 bases, and 29 bases stayed unmatched. The CDR3 DNA reads as TGTGCCAGCAGCCAAAAGCAAAAGGTTTTCGTGTCTAGCGGGGACCCATCAAACTACGAGCAGTACTTC. It translates to CASSQKQKVFVSSGDPSNYEQYF.

The rearrangement joins TRBV2 to TRBJ1-4; TRBD1 might be the D (5 bases). Germline V gene sequence: CDR1 SNHLY, CDR2 FYNNEI. There are 15 residues in the CDR3. Deletions cut 7 bases from V and 1 base from J, with 13 bases between. CDR3 nucleotide sequence: TGTGCCAGCACCGGGCAGGGTGGAACTAATGAAAAACTGTTTTTT. Amino acid sequence: CASTGQGGTNEKLFF.

The CDR3 here is CASSIAPATNEKLFF. The CDR3, as DNA: TGTGCCAGTAGTATAGCCCCTGCAACTAATGAAAAACTGTTTTTT. The chain has TRBV19 and TRBJ1-4; D remains ambiguous. Germline V gives CDR1 LNHDA, CDR2 SQIVND (reference sequence). V was cut by 1 base and J by 0 bases, with 6 bases left in between. CDR3 size: 15 residues.

This clonotype was seen ten or more times. The chain carries TRBV7-2 and TRBJ1-3; TRBD1 matches at 7 bases. In germline, CDR1 is SGHTA, CDR2 FQGNSA. Trimming at V came to 4 bases and at J to 4 bases, leaving 1 base not matched to a gene. The CDR3 is made up of 13 amino acids. This CDR3 is CASSSGQGNTIYF. For the CDR3, the DNA is TGTGCCAGCAGCTCGGGACAGGGAAACACCATATATTTT.